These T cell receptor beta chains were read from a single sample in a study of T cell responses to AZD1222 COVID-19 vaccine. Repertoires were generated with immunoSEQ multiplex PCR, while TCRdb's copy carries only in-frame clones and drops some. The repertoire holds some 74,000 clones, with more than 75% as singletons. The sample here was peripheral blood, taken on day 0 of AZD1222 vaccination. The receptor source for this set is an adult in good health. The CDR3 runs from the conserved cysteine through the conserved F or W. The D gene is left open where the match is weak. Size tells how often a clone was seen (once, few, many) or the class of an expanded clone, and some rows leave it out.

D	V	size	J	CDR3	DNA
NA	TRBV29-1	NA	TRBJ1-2	CSAMEGVEGYTF	TGCAGCGCGATGGAGGGAGTTGAAGGCTACACCTTC
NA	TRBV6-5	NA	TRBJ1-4	CASRKVPTTNEKLFF	TGTGCCAGCAGGAAAGTTCCGACTACGAATGAAAAACTGTTTTTT
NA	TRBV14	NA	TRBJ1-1	CASNLGGFTEAFF	TGTGCCAGCAACTTGGGAGGGTTCACTGAAGCTTTCTTT
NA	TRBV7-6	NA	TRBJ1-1	CASSLVTPRAEAFF	TGTGCCAGCAGCTTAGTGACTCCCCGAGCTGAAGCTTTCTTT
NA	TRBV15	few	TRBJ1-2	CATSRAGQRTYGYTF	TGTGCCACCAGCAGAGCGGGACAAAGAACCTATGGCTACACCTTC
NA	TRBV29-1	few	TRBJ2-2	CSVSGADTGELFF	TGCAGCGTCTCAGGGGCAGACACCGGGGAGCTGTTTTTT
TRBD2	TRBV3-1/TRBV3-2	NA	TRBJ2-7	CASKAGLHSYEQYF	TGTGCCAGCAAAGCGGGACTGCACTCCTACGAGCAGTACTTC
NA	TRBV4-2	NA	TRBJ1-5	CASSQDAGEQPQHF	TGTGCCAGCAGCCAGGATGCGGGGGAACAGCCCCAGCATTTT
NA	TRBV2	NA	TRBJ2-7	CASRTVSYEQYF	TGTGCCAGCCGGACAGTCTCCTACGAGCAGTACTTC
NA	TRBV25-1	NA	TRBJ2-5	CASSADDASTQYF	TGTGCCAGCAGTGCGGACGATGCGAGCACCCAGTACTTC
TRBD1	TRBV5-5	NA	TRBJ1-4	CASSAPTGSDEKLFF	TGTGCCAGCAGCGCCCCGACAGGGTCGGATGAAAAACTGTTTTTT
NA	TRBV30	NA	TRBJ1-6	CAWSRGLSGNSPLHF	TGTGCCTGGTCTAGGGGACTCTCAGGGAATTCACCCCTCCACTTT
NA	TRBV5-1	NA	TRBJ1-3	CASSLGPATADTIYF	TGCGCCAGCAGCTTGGGTCCAGCAACGGCGGACACCATATATTTT
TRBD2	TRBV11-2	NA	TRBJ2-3	CASSLGIAGAGTQYF	TGTGCCAGCAGCTTAGGCATAGCGGGAGCCGGTACGCAGTATTTT
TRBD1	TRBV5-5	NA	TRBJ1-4	CASSFSGQANEKLFF	TGTGCCAGCAGTTTCTCGGGACAGGCTAATGAAAAACTGTTTTTT
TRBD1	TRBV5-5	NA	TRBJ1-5	CARGTGIGNQPQHF	TGTGCCAGGGGGACAGGGATAGGCAATCAGCCCCAGCATTTT
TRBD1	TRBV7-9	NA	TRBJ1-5	CASNTPGTGDQPQHF	TGTGCCAGCAATACCCCTGGGACAGGGGATCAGCCCCAGCATTTT